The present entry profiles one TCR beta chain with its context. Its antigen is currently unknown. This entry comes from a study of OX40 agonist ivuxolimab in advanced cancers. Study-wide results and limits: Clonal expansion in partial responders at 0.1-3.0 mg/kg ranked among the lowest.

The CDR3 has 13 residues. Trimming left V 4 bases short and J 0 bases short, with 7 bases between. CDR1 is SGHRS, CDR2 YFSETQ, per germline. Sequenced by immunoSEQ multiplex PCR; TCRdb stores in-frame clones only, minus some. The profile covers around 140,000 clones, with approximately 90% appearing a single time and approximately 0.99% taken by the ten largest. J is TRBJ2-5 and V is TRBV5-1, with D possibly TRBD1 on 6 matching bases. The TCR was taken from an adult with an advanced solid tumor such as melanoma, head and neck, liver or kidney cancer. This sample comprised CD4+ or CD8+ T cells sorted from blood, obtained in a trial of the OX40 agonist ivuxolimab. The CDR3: CASSTGYQETQYF. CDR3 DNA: TGCGCCAGCAGCACAGGGTACCAAGAGACCCAGTACTTC.